The 3 T cell receptor beta chains in this list originate from one sample, sequenced in a study of Ad26.COV2.S vaccination and SARS-CoV-2 variants. Produced via immunoSEQ multiplex PCR; TCRdb's table is partial and in-frame only. The profile shows under 600,000 clones, about 89% of them singletons. Treatment described: roughly 19 received Ad26.COV2.S at low or high dose, single or two shots; 5 received placebo; per-sample allocation not given. Day 63 after the first vaccine or placebo injection was the time point for sampling. The sample in question was peripheral blood, obtained in a trial of Ad26.COV2.S vaccine versus placebo. Source of these receptors: a person between 18 and 59 years old who received the Ad26.COV2.S COVID-19 vaccine or a placebo.

V and J are TRBV6-2 or TRBV6-3 and TRBJ2-2; no reliable D call. The germline CDR1 and CDR2 sequences are MNHEY and SVGEGT. The CDR3 covers 15 residues. V lost 2 bases and J lost 5, with 12 bases in between. The chain's CDR3 is CASSYATRRTGELFF. Written as DNA, the CDR3 is TGTGCCAGCAGTTACGCAACGAGACGGACCGGGGAGCTGTTTTTT.

This chain uses TRBV5-4 with TRBJ2-7; 8 bases match TRBD1. Per germline, CDR1 SGHNT and CDR2 YYREEE (reference sequence). The CDR3 spans 13 residues. The V and J ends lost 4 bases and 3 bases, in that order; junction bases with no gene match: 3. The CDR3 sequence is CASSEGQVYEQYF. Written as DNA, the CDR3 is TGTGCCAGCAGCGAGGGACAGGTCTACGAGCAGTACTTC.

J is TRBJ2-5 and V is TRBV6-5, with 7 positions matching TRBD1. Germline values: CDR1 MNHEY, CDR2 SVGAGI. V shed 2 bases, J shed 2 bases, and the junction held 5 bases outside the gene matches. The CDR3 is 15 amino acids. CDR3 coding DNA: TGTGCCAGCAGTTACACCCGGACAGGACAAGAGACCCAGTACTTC. It is translated as CASSYTRTGQETQYF.